The rows below give T cell receptor beta chains drawn from one sample of a study of regulatory T cells in long-lasting Graves disease. TCRdb fed the multiplex PCR reads into MiXCR, producing one record per CDR3 protein. The profile covers 420,000 or so distinct CDR3 sequences, with about 16% appearing a single time and 20% to 25% taken by the ten largest. These sequences were also reported in another study, on T cells in Graves' hyperthyroidism and ophthalmopathy.

The source was peripheral blood mononuclear cells (PBMCs), collected at new diagnosis, from a patient treated with antithyroid drugs. Source of these receptors: a woman between 18 and 30 years old with Graves disease. Each CDR3 is given with its conserved first and last residue. D genes are given only for firm matches. Size tells how often a clone was seen (once, few, many) or the class of an expanded clone, and some rows leave it out.

V	size	D	J	DNA	CDR3
TRBV6-1	.	TRBD1	TRBJ1-1	TGTGCCAGCAGTCTACCGGGACAGGGTTACACTGAAGCTTTCTTT	CASSLPGQGYTEAFF
TRBV20-1	.	.	TRBJ1-2	TGCAATGCGTTTCCGGGACAAGGGATTGTATTCCATGGCTACACCTTC	CNAFPGQGIVFHGYTF
TRBV7-2	many	.	TRBJ2-3	TGTGCCAGCAGCCAAGTAGGCCGCACAGATACGCAGTATTTT	CASSQVGRTDTQYF
TRBV27	many	TRBD1	TRBJ2-7	TGTGCCAGCAGCCCGATTGGGACAGGGGGCCGTTTTGAGCAGTACTTC	CASSPIGTGGRFEQYF
TRBV18	.	TRBD2	TRBJ2-1	TGTGCCAGCTCTACTAGCGGGGGGAGCTCCTACAATGAGCAGTTCTTC	CASSTSGGSSYNEQFF
TRBV7-2	.	.	TRBJ2-1	TGCGCCAGCAGCCAAGAAGCGCAGAGCTCCTACAATGAGCAGTTCTTC	CASSQEAQSSYNEQFF
TRBV28	many	TRBD1	TRBJ1-2	TGTGCCAGCAGTCCTCACGACAGGGCTGGCTACACCTTC	CASSPHDRAGYTF
TRBV11-2	many	TRBD2	TRBJ2-3	TGTGCCAGCAGCGAAGGACTAGCGGGAGTGTATACGCAGTATTTT	CASSEGLAGVYTQYF
TRBV29-1	many	TRBD2	TRBJ2-5	TGCAGCGTTCCCCTAGCGGGAGTCGGAGAGACCCAGTACTTC	CSVPLAGVGETQYF
TRBV15	many	TRBD2	TRBJ2-7	TGTGCCACCAGCACCGGGACTAGCGGGAGCGAGCAGTACTTC	CATSTGTSGSEQYF
TRBV7-2	many	.	TRBJ1-1	TGTGCCAGCAGCTCGGGAGTTCTGGTAGTGAACACTGAAGCTTTCTTT	CASSSGVLVVNTEAFF
TRBV12-3/TRBV12-4	many	.	TRBJ1-3	TGTGCCAGCAGTTACGGAAACACCATATATTTT	CASSYGNTIYF
TRBV7-9	few	.	TRBJ1-1	TGTGCCAGCAGCTTAAGTCCTGGATTTGTAGGCCAGGGTAACACTGAAGCTTTCTTT	CASSLSPGFVGQGNTEAFF
TRBV5-1	few	TRBD2	TRBJ2-2	TGCGCCAGCAGTTATCTAGCGGGGGGCACCGGGGAGCTGTTTTTT	CASSYLAGGTGELFF
TRBV5-1	.	TRBD2	TRBJ2-7	TGCGCCAGCAGCTTGGTTACTAGCGGGAGTCTTGGCTACGAGCAGTACTTC	CASSLVTSGSLGYEQYF
TRBV6-1	few	TRBD1	TRBJ1-2	TGTGCCAGCAAACCAGGGGGCGCGGACTATGGCTACACCTTC	CASKPGGADYGYTF
TRBV28	many	TRBD2	TRBJ2-6	TGTGCCAGCAGTTTATCCTGGCGGGAGTCTGGGGCCAACGTCCTGACTTTC	CASSLSWRESGANVLTF
TRBV7-2	many	.	TRBJ2-5	TGTGCCAGCAGCTTAGTGGAGACCCAGTACTTC	CASSLVETQYF
TRBV5-1	many	TRBD1	TRBJ2-1	TGCGCCAGCAGCGGCCTGGACAGGGGAGGGAATGAGCAGTTCTTC	CASSGLDRGGNEQFF
TRBV25-1	.	.	TRBJ2-3	TGTGCCATCTCCGGGATAACCCCAGATACGCAGTATTTT	CAISGITPDTQYF
TRBV11-2	many	.	TRBJ2-7	TGTGCCAGCAGCTTCCAAGGGAGATCCTACGAGCAGTACTTC	CASSFQGRSYEQYF
TRBV12-3/TRBV12-4	many	.	TRBJ1-1	TGTGCCAGCAGTTCGGGTCACGCTGAAGCTTTCTTT	CASSSGHAEAFF
TRBV20-1	many	TRBD2	TRBJ2-1	TGCAGTGTGGCGAGGACTAGCGGGATTATATACAATGAGCAGTTCTTC	CSVARTSGIIYNEQFF
TRBV29-1	many	.	TRBJ1-5	TGCAGCGTCCTCTGGGCAGGGTCTGGTTTTGGCAATCAGCCCCAGCATTTT	CSVLWAGSGFGNQPQHF
TRBV12-3/TRBV12-4	many	TRBD1	TRBJ1-4	TGTGCCAGCAGTGACAACAGGGGGCAGGGTGAAAAACTGTTTTTT	CASSDNRGQGEKLFF
TRBV6-1	many	.	TRBJ2-5	TGTGCCAGCAGAAAGACAGGCGAAGAGACCCAGTACTTC	CASRKTGEETQYF
TRBV27	many	TRBD1	TRBJ2-7	TGTGCCAGCAGTTTGAGGGACAGGGCCTTCGAGCAGTACTTC	CASSLRDRAFEQYF
TRBV6-5	many	.	TRBJ2-5	TGTGCCAGCAGTTACCGTCCTGCGACAGTCCGAGAGACCCAGTACTTC	CASSYRPATVRETQYF
TRBV28	.	TRBD2	TRBJ2-5	TGTGCCAGCAGCTCCCGCCGGGGACTAGCGGAAGCAGGGGAGACCCAGTACTTC	CASSSRRGLAEAGETQYF
TRBV5-1	few	TRBD1	TRBJ2-7	TGCGCCAGCAGCGAAGGGGGCGCTGGTGTCTACGAGCAGTACTTC	CASSEGGAGVYEQYF